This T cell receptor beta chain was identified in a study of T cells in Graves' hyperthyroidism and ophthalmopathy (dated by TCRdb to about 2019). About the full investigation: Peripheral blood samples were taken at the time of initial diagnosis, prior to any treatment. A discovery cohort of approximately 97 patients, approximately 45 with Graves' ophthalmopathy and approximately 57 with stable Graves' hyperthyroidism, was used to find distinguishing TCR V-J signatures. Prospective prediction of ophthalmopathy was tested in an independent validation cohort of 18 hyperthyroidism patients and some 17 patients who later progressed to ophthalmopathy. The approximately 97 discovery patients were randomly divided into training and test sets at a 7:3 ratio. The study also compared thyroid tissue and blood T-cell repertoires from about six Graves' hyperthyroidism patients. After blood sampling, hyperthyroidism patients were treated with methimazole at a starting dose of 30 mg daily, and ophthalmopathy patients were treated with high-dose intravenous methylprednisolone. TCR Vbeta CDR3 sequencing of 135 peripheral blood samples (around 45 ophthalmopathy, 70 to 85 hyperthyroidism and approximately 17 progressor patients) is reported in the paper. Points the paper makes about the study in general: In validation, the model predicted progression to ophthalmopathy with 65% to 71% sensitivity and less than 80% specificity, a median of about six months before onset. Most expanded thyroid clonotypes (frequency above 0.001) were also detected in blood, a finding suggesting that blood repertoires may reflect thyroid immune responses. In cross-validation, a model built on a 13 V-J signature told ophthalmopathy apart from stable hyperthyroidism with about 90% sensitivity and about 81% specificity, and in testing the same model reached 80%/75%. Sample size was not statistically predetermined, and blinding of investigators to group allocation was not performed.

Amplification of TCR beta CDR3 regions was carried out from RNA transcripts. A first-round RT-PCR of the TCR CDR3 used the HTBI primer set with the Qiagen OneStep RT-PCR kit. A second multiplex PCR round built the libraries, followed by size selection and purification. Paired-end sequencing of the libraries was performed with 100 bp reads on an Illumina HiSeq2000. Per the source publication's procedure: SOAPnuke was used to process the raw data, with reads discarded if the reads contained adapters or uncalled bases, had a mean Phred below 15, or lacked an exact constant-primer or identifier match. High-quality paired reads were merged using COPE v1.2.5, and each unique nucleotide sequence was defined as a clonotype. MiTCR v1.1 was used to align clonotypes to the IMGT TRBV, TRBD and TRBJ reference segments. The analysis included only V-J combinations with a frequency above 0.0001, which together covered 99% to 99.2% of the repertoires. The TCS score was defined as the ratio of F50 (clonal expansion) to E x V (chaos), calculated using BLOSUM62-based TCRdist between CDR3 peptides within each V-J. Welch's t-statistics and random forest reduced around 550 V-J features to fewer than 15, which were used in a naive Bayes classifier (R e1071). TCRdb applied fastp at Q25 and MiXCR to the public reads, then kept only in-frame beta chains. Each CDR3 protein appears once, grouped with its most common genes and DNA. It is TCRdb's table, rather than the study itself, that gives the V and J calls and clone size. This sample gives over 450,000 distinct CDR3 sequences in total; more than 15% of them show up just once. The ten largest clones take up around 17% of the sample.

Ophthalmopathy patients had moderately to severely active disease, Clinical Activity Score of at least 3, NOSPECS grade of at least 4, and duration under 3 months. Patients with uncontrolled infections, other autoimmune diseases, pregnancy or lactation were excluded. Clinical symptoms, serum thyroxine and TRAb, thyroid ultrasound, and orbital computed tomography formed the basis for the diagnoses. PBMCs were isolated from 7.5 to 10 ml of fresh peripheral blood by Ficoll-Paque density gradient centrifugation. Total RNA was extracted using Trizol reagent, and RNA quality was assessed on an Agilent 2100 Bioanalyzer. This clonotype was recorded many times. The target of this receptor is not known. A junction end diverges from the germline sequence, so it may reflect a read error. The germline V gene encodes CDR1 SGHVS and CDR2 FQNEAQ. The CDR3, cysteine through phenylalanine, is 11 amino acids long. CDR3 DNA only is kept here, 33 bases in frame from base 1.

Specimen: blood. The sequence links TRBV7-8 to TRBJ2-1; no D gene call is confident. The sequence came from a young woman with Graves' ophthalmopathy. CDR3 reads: CAGSYGNEQFF. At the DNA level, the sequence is TGTGCCGGCAGCTACGGCAATGAGCAGTTCTTC.